The subject of this entry is one TCR beta chain. Its antigen is undetermined. Autoimmunity was present in every CD3G-deficient patient, worse in two. CDR3 length equals 14 residues. Trimming took 3 bases from V and 0 from J, leaving 8 bases between them. Germline CDR1 is MDHEN and CDR2 is SYDVKM. Primers: 52 TRBV forward and 13 TRBJ reverse. The assay was immunoSEQ multiplex PCR, and TCRdb's table has in-frame clones only and misses some. The sample has 25,000 to 40,000 clones; nearly 95% are singletons. This sample stems from a study of regulatory T cells. General study findings and limits: In CD3G-deficient patients, conventional CD4+ T cells were enriched for hydrophobic CDR3 residues at positions 6 and 7. In patients, unique TRB V-J pairs were restricted and V/J usage skewed, especially in Tregs.

J is TRBJ1-1 and V is TRBV28; D remains ambiguous. Sequencing was carried out using conventional CD4+ T cells sorted from blood. The clonotype originates from a child under 10 years old with CD3G deficiency. This CDR3 reads CASSFGGLNTEAFF. The CDR3 nucleotides read TGTGCCAGCAGTTTTGGAGGGTTGAACACTGAAGCTTTCTTT.